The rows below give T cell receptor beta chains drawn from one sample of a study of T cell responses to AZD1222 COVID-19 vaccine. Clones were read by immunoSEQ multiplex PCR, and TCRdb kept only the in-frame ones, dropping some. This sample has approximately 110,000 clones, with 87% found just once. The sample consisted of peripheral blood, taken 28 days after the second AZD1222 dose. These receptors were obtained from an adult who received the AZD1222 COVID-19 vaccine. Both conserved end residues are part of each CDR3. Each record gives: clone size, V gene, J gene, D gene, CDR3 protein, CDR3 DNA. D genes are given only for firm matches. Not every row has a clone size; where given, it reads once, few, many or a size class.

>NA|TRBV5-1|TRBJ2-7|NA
CASSLVAGYEQYF
TGCGCCAGCAGCTTGGTTGCGGGATACGAGCAGTACTTC
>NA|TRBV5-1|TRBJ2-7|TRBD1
CASSPGTGAYEQYF
TGCGCCAGCAGTCCCGGGACAGGGGCCTACGAGCAGTACTTC
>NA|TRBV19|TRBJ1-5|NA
CASSIAGFRSNQPQHF
TGTGCCAGTAGTATAGCCGGATTTAGAAGCAATCAGCCCCAGCATTTT
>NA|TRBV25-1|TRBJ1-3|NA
CASSEGSRPRRNTIYF
TGTGCCAGCAGTGAGGGTAGTAGGCCCCGACGAAACACCATATATTTT
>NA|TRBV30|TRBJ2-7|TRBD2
CAWGPGLAGYEQYF
TGTGCCTGGGGTCCGGGACTAGCGGGATACGAGCAGTACTTC
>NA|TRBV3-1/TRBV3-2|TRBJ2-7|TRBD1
CASSQEGTGGGFYEQYF
TGTGCCAGCAGCCAAGAAGGGACAGGGGGGGGATTCTACGAGCAGTACTTC
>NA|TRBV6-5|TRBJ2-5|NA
CASSSSTGTAGETQYF
NA
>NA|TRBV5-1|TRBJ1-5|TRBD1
CASSFLGGLNQPQHF
TGCGCCAGCAGCTTCTTAGGGGGCCTCAATCAGCCCCAGCATTTT
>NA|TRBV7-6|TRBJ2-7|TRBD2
CASSSTSGSYEQYF
TGTGCCAGCAGCTCAACTAGCGGGAGCTACGAGCAGTACTTC
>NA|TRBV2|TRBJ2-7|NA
CASIIPGRGIFMTYEQYF
TGTGCCAGCATCATCCCGGGACGGGGGATCTTCATGACCTACGAGCAGTACTTC
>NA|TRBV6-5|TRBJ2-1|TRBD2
CASSRTSGRDNEQFF
TGTGCCAGCAGCAGGACTAGCGGGAGGGATAATGAGCAGTTCTTC
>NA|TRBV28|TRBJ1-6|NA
CANGAGNSPLHF
TGTGCCAACGGGGCAGGGAATTCACCCCTCCACTTT
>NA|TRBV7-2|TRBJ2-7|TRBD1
CASSSDGQASYEQYF
TGTGCCAGCAGCTCAGATGGACAGGCATCCTACGAGCAGTACTTC
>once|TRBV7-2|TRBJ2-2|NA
CASSPTRRENTGELFF
TGTGCCAGCAGCCCCACCCGTCGGGAAAACACCGGGGAGCTGTTTTTT
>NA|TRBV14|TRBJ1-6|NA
CASSQDFTGNSPLHF
TGTGCCAGCAGCCAAGATTTTACGGGGAATTCACCCCTCCACTTT
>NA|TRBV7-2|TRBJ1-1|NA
CASSPRHWGNTEAFF
TGTGCCAGCAGCCCCCGGCATTGGGGAAACACTGAAGCTTTCTTT
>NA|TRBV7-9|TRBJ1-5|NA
CASSLGDQPQHF
TGTGCCAGCAGCTTAGGGGATCAGCCCCAGCATTTT
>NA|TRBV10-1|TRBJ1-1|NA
CASSIGQNTEAFF
TGCGCCAGCAGTATCGGACAGAACACTGAAGCTTTCTTT
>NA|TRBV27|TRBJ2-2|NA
CASRMRVTGELFF
TGTGCCAGCAGAATGAGGGTCACCGGGGAGCTGTTTTTT
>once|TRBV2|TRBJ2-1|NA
CASSDGRSSSYNEQFF
TGTGCCAGCAGTGACGGCCGATCAAGCTCCTACAATGAGCAGTTCTTC
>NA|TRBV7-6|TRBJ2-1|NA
CASSLEGLGTNEQFF
TGTGCCAGCAGCTTAGAAGGTCTGGGCACCAATGAGCAGTTCTTC
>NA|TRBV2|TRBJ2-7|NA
CASINSWLQIESSYEQYF
TGTGCCAGCATAAACAGCTGGCTACAGATCGAGAGCTCCTACGAGCAGTACTTC
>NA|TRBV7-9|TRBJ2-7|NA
CASSFPGRQSYEQYF
TGTGCCAGCAGCTTTCCTGGCAGGCAGTCCTACGAGCAGTACTTC
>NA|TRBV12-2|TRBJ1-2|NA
CASRLAAGVGYGYTF
TGTGCAAGTCGCTTAGCTGCGGGCGTTGGCTATGGCTACACCTTC
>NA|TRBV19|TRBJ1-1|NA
CASSTSWGAKTEAFF
TGTGCCAGTAGTACCTCCTGGGGCGCGAAAACTGAAGCTTTCTTT
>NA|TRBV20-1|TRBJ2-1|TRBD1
CSALQGVEQFF
TGCAGTGCCCTGCAGGGGGTTGAGCAGTTCTTC
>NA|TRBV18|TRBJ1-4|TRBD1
CASSTRQGATNEKLFF
TGTGCCAGCTCAACACGACAGGGAGCAACTAATGAAAAACTGTTTTTT
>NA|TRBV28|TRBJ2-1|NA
CASSSRAVVGNEQFF
TGTGCCAGCAGTTCTAGGGCTGTAGTGGGTAATGAGCAGTTCTTC
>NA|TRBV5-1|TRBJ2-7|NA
CASSFRGSPFSYEQYF
TGCGCCAGCAGCTTTCGCGGCAGTCCCTTCTCCTACGAGCAGTACTTC
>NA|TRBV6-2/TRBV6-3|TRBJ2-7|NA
CASSDGGMTYEQYF
TGTGCCAGCAGTGACGGAGGTATGACCTACGAGCAGTACTTC
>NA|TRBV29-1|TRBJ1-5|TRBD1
CSVALGTGENQPQHF
TGCAGCGTTGCTCTAGGGACAGGGGAAAATCAGCCCCAGCATTTT
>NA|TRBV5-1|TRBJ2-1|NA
CASSSIGSFNEQFF
TGCGCCAGCAGCTCGATCGGCAGCTTCAATGAGCAGTTCTTC
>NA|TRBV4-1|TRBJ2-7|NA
CASSQSAGYEQYF
TGCGCCAGCAGCCAATCGGCCGGGTACGAGCAGTACTTC
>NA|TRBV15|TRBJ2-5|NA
CATSRDPGASVKTQYF
TGTGCCACCAGCAGAGATCCTGGGGCTAGCGTGAAGACCCAGTACTTC
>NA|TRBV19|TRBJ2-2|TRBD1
CASSIQGGRIGELFF
TGTGCCAGTAGTATACAAGGGGGCAGAATCGGGGAGCTGTTTTTT
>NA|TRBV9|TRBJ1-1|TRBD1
CASSVAGRGDARNTEAFF
TGTGCCAGCAGCGTAGCGGGCAGGGGGGATGCTAGGAACACTGAAGCTTTCTTT
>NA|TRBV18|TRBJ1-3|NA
CASSTRGGNTIYF
TGTGCCAGCTCAACCAGGGGTGGAAACACCATATATTTT
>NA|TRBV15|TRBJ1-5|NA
CATSREISRVSNQPQHF
TGTGCCACCAGCAGAGAAATCTCCAGGGTTTCTAATCAGCCCCAGCATTTT
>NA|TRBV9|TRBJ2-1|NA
CASSPGTYNEQFF
TGTGCCAGCAGCCCCGGGACCTACAATGAGCAGTTCTTC
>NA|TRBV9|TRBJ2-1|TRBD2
CASSVQPGRYNYEQFF
TGTGCCAGCAGCGTACAACCCGGGAGGTACAACTATGAGCAGTTCTTC
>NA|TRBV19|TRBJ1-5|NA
CASSTDRNQPQHF
TGTGCCAGTAGTACAGATCGGAATCAGCCCCAGCATTTT
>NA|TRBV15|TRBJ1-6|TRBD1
CATSSDQGALPNSPLHF
TGTGCCACCAGCAGTGATCAGGGGGCGCTTCCTAATTCACCCCTCCACTTT
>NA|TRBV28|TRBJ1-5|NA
CASSPLGLSNQPQHF
TGTGCCAGCAGTCCCCTCGGGTTGAGCAATCAGCCCCAGCATTTT
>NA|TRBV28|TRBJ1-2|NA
CASSTSQENYGYTF
TGTGCCAGCAGCACCTCACAGGAGAACTATGGCTACACCTTC
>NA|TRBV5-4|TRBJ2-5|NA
CASSGTRELYQETQYF
TGTGCCAGCAGCGGGACCCGGGAGCTTTACCAAGAGACCCAGTACTTC
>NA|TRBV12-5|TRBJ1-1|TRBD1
CASGSEMGTASNTEAFF
TGTGCTAGTGGTTCGGAAATGGGGACAGCCTCTAACACTGAAGCTTTCTTT